This entry lists 7 T cell receptor beta chains sequenced from one sample in a study of cytomegalovirus exposure and HLA in healthy donors. With 60 Vbeta and 13 Jbeta primers, the PCR was carried out. The data were produced by immunoSEQ multiplex PCR, yet TCRdb's version contains in-frame clones alone and is incomplete. The repertoire holds approximately 180,000 clones, with 80% as singletons. Sequenced input: PBMCs. The receptors were gathered from a man younger than 45 in good health and CMV-seropositive.

In DNA form, the CDR3 reads TGCGCCAGCAGCTTGGAAGCCCAAGATGGCTACACCTTC. Amino acids: CASSLEAQDGYTF. This sequence joins TRBV5-1 and TRBJ1-2, with no clear D. The V and J ends lost 0 bases and 6 bases respectively, with 9 bases between them. This CDR3 is 13 amino acids long. Germline V lookup: CDR1 SGHRS, CDR2 YFSETQ.

V gene TRBV30 combines with J gene TRBJ1-5, with unresolved D. Per germline, CDR1 GTSNPN and CDR2 SVGIG (reference sequence). The CDR3 covers 14 residues. Trimming stripped 0 bases from V and 7 bases from J, with 13 bases between. CDR3 nucleotide sequence: TGTGCCTGGAGTGTGGATAGGTTCGGGCAGCCCCAGCATTTT. It encodes CAWSVDRFGQPQHF.

The chain uses TRBV6-5 and TRBJ2-5, with 9 bases fitting TRBD2. V was clipped by 6 bases and J by 7 bases; unmatched bases: 9. Germline lookup yields CDR1 MNHEY and CDR2 SVGAGI. This CDR3 contains 14 residues. The CDR3, as DNA: TGTGCCAGCAGGCCAAGCGGACTAGCGTTGACCCAGTACTTC. Its translation is CASRPSGLALTQYF.

With regard to this clone: A read error may produce the germline difference seen at one junction end. The chain links TRBV5-6 to TRBJ1-1, with 9 bases matching TRBD1. CDR1 is SGHDT and CDR2 is YYEEEE in the germline V gene. CDR3 length: 13 amino acids. Here the CDR3 DNA reads TGTGCCAGCAGCTGGGACAGGGCCGGAGTGGCAAACTTT. Protein sequence: CASSWDRAGVANF.

The chain couples TRBV25-1 to TRBJ2-1, with 8 bases matching TRBD1. The CDR3 is 15 residues long. Losses at the gene ends were 4 bases for V and 8 bases for J; bases not matched to a gene: 10. The V gene's germline CDR1 is MGHDK and CDR2 SYGVNS. The CDR3 region has the DNA TGTGCCAGCAGTGTACTTAGGGCAGGGGGCCATGAGCAGTTCTTC. Its protein product is CASSVLRAGGHEQFF.

This chain links TRBV4-3 with TRBJ1-5; the D gene is possibly TRBD1 (5 bases). Per germline, CDR1 LGHNA and CDR2 YSLEER. The V end lost 1 base, the J end lost 2 bases, and 12 bases lay between the germline ends. This CDR3 has 16 residues. CDR3 residues: CASSQGGRSGNQPQHF. The CDR3 nucleotides are TGCGCCAGCAGCCAAGGGGGCCGGTCGGGCAATCAGCCCCAGCATTTT.

The CDR3 sequence: CASSFGLGETEAFF. For the CDR3, the DNA is TGTGCCAGCAGCTTTGGTCTCGGGGAAACTGAAGCTTTCTTT. This rearrangement joins TRBV25-1 to TRBJ1-1; D ambiguous. Germline V gene lookup returns CDR1 MGHDK and CDR2 SYGVNS. With 6 bases removed from V and 5 bases from J, the gap between germline ends came to 16 bases. CDR3 length: 14 amino acids.